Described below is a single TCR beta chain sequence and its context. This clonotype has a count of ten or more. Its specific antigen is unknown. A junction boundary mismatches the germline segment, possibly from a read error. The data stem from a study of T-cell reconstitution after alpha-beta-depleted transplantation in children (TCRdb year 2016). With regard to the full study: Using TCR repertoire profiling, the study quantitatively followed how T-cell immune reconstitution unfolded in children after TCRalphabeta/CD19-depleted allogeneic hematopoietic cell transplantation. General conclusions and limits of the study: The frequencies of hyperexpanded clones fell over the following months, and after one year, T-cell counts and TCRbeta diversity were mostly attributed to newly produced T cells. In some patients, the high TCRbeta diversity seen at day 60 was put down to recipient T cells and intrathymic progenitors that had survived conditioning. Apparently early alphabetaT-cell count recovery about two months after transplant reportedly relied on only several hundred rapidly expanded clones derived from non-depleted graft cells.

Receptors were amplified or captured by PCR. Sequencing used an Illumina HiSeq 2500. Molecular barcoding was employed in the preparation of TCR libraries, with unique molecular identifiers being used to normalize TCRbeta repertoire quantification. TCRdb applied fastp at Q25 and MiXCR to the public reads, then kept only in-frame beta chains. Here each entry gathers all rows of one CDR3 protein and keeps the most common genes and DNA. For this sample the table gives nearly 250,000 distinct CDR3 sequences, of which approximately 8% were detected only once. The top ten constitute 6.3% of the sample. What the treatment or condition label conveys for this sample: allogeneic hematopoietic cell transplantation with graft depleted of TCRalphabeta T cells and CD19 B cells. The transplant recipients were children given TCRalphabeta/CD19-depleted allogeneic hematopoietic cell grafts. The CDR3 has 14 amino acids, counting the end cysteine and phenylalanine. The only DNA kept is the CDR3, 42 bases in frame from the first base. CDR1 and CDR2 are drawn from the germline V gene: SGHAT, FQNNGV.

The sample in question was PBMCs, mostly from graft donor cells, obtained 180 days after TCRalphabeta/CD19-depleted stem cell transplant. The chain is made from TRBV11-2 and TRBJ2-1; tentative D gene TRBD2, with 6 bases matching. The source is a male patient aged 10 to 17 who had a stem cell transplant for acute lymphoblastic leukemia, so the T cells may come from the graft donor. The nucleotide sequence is TGTGCCAGCAGCCCGGGCGGGGCTGGCAATGATCAGTTCTTC. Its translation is CASSPGGAGNDQFF.